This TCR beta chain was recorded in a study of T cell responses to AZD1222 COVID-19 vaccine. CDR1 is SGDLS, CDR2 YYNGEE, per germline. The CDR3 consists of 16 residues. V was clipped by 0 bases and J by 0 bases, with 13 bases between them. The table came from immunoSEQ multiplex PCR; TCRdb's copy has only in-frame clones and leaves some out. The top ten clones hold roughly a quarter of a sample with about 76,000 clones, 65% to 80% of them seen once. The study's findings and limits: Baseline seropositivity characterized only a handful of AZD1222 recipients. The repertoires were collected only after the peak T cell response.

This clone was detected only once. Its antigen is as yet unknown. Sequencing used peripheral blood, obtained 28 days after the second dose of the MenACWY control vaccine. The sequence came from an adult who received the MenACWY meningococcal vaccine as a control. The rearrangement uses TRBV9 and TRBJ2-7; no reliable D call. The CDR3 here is CASSVDPSASSYEQYF. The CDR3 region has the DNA TGTGCCAGCAGCGTAGACCCCAGCGCGAGCTCCTACGAGCAGTACTTC.